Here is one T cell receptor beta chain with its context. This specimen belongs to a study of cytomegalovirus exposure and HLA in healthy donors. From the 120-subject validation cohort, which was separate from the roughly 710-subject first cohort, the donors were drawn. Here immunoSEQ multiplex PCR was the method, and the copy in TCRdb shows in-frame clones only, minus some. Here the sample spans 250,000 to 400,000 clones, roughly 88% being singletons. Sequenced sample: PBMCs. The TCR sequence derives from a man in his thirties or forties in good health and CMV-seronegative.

This CDR3 is CASSSGRGNTIYF. The CDR3 nucleotides read TGTGCCAGCAGTTCAGGGCGGGGAAACACCATATATTTT. The J gene is TRBJ1-3, the V gene TRBV28, with a possible D match to TRBD1 (5 bases). With 4 bases removed from V and 4 bases from J, the gap between germline ends came to 8 bases. Germline assignment: CDR1 MDHEN and CDR2 SYDVKM. This CDR3 is built from 13 residues.